This is a list of T cell receptor beta chains from one sample in a study of CXCR3-negative and CXCR3-positive naive CD8 T cells. TCRdb reanalyzed the 5' RACE reads, giving one entry per CDR3 protein sequence and no DNA. The data include approximately 38,000 distinct CDR3 sequences; the top ten clones carry about 8.4%. Sequenced material: memory CD8+ T cells from blood. All receptors come from a human donor in good health. Some clones in this sample may be carry-over from other donors' samples. The CDR3 runs from the conserved cysteine through the conserved F or W. The order of the fields is CDR3 length, J gene, clone size, V gene, CDR3 protein. Some rows mark clone size as missing; the rest say once, few, many or name a class of expanded clone.

16 TRBJ2-5 NA TRBV4-1 CASTQDAGTGGGTQYF
13 TRBJ2-5 NA TRBV29-1 CSVTPVLQETQYF
17 TRBJ2-5 NA TRBV20-1 CSASGQSSGGFQETQYF
18 TRBJ2-3 NA TRBV28 CASSLGTSGRAGADTQYF
14 TRBJ2-5 NA TRBV7-6 CASSFGLVQETQYF
16 TRBJ2-1 NA TRBV29-1 CSGLTSGGFSYNEQFF
14 TRBJ2-5 NA TRBV19 CASSIGGTQETQYF
17 TRBJ2-7 NA TRBV21-1 CASSGSRDKFSGYEQYF
16 TRBJ2-3 NA TRBV4-3 CASSQDLGQGPDTQYF
13 TRBJ2-5 NA TRBV29-1 CSVALQGVETQYF
13 TRBJ1-1 NA TRBV12-3/TRBV12-4 CASSEWGVYEAFF
14 TRBJ2-7 NA TRBV2 CASSEAAPGYEQYF
13 TRBJ1-6 NA TRBV7-2 CASSQIVISPLHF
15 TRBJ2-2 NA TRBV10-3 CAISVGTGLPGELFF
16 TRBJ2-6 NA TRBV4-3 CASSQEPSAGANVLTF
15 TRBJ2-7 NA TRBV21-1 CASSKRDRGPYEQYF
12 TRBJ2-2 NA TRBV12-3/TRBV12-4 CASTPGAGELFF
12 TRBJ1-1 NA TRBV29-1 CSVRQGSTEAFF
13 TRBJ1-6 NA TRBV7-6 CASSDRGSSPLHF
18 TRBJ2-3 NA TRBV29-1 CSVEGGGRYSVDTDTQYF
13 TRBJ1-2 NA TRBV7-9 CASSLHRDDGYTF
21 TRBJ1-1 NA TRBV29-1 CSVETGWRDPYVGIMNTEAFF
11 TRBJ2-7 NA TRBV29-1 CSVVGGDRAVF
15 TRBJ2-3 NA TRBV28 CASSPDGTGTDTQYF
16 TRBJ1-5 medium-sized TRBV25-1 CASSDGGGSETQPQHF
15 TRBJ2-1 NA TRBV29-1 CSVTTGTGTYNEQFF